This entry features one T cell receptor beta chain sequence. Its antigen is undetermined. The junction and the germline gene differ at one end; a read error may be behind it. This sample was taken from a study of T cell repertoires and leukemia-associated antigens. The wider study: Each sample gave roughly 3.3 to 5.0 million effective reads. General observations from the study: Expanded clones' antigen specificity and function were not directly tested.

This CDR3 is 13 amino acids long. Germline V gene data show CDR1 as SGHTA and CDR2 as FQGTGA. Before use, CD3+ T cells rested overnight in serum-free medium. TCRdb recomputed calls from the 5' RACE reads with MiXCR, one row per CDR3 protein. Of some 12,000 distinct CDR3 sequences in the sample, 35% to 45% were seen once. This sequence joins TRBV7-3 and TRBJ1-1; tentative D call: TRBD1 (6 bases). The sample comprised CD3+ T cells sorted from blood and cultured. The TCR was taken from a female donor in good health. The CDR3 region has the DNA TGTGCCTGCAGCTCTGAGGGGGGCACTGAAGCTTTCTTT. Protein: CACSSEGGTEAFF.